The clone carrying this T cell receptor beta chain was seen only a few times. Participants spanned ages roughly 18 to 95 years and resided in about two dozen US areas. Membership in each cohort depended on participant-reported clinical history. Trimming took 3 bases from V and 14 from J, leaving 32 bases between them. Germline CDR1 and CDR2: SNHLY and FYNNEI. This CDR3 spans 18 amino acids. The data stem from a study of blood T cell repertoires in COVID-19. Study information: Spain, Italy and the United States supplied samples that represented acute and convalescent COVID-19.

Under the authors' procedure: Estimated nucleated cell counts came from reference gene primer amplification. Method: immunoSEQ multiplex PCR; TCRdb's copy keeps in-frame clones and lacks some. The V and J calls and clone size were taken over from that table, and D and trimming were inferred from the DNA. The table records a few hundred thousand clones, roughly 89% of them present only once. The receptor was isolated from a woman aged 18-35 years who had recovered from COVID-19. V usage is TRBV2 and J usage is TRBJ2-1; perhaps TRBD2 as D (6 bases). Sequencing used PBMCs or T cells enriched from blood (not recorded which). The CDR3 nucleotides are TGTGCCAGCAGTGATTTCGTTTTGCGGAGCGTGCGATCTCCGGGGGAGTTCTTC. Encoded protein: CASSDFVLRSVRSPGEFF.